A selection of T cell receptor beta chains follows, all from one sample in a study of blood T cell repertoires in COVID-19. Here immunoSEQ multiplex PCR was the method, and the copy in TCRdb shows in-frame clones only, minus some. This table has around 200,000 clones, around 87% appearing once. The sequenced material came from peripheral blood. The receptors here all came from a man aged 35 to 55 with active or convalescent COVID-19. Each CDR3 is given with its conserved first and last residue. Each record gives: CDR3 length, D gene, clone size, J gene, V gene, CDR3 protein, CDR3 DNA. The D gene is left open where the match is weak. Only part of the rows carry a size: once, few, many, or a class if the clone is expanded.

>15|TRBD2|.|TRBJ2-7|TRBV3-1/TRBV3-2
CASTVTSGGNYEQYF
TGTGCCAGCACGGTGACTAGCGGGGGGAACTACGAGCAGTACTTC
>15|.|.|TRBJ1-4|TRBV30
CAWRSPGAANEKLFF
TGTGCCTGGAGGTCCCCAGGGGCGGCTAATGAAAAACTGTTTTTT
>13|TRBD1|few|TRBJ1-2|TRBV7-9
CASSLLRQGSYTF
TGTGCCAGCAGCCTCCTTCGACAGGGGTCCTACACCTTC
>13|TRBD1|.|TRBJ1-1|TRBV7-3
CASSQGGGTEAFF
TGTGCCAGCAGCCAAGGGGGCGGCACTGAAGCTTTCTTT
>13|.|.|TRBJ1-5|TRBV30
CAWSSRDNQPQHF
TGTGCCTGGAGTTCGAGGGACAATCAGCCCCAGCATTTT
>14|TRBD1|.|TRBJ1-5|TRBV9
CASSGTGGRKPQHF
TGTGCCAGCAGCGGGACAGGGGGCAGGAAGCCCCAGCATTTT
>17|.|once|TRBJ2-5|TRBV5-1
CASSLGVGRVEQETQYF
TGCGCCAGCAGCTTGGGGGTCGGCAGGGTGGAACAAGAGACCCAGTACTTC
>13|.|.|TRBJ1-5|TRBV10-1
CASSGGLHQPQHF
TGCGCCAGCAGTGGAGGACTACATCAGCCCCAGCATTTT
>12|.|.|TRBJ1-2|TRBV7-9
CASSLGGYGYTF
TGTGCCAGCAGCTTAGGAGGGTATGGCTACACCTTC
>15|TRBD2|.|TRBJ2-3|TRBV9
CASSPWVSGGDTQYF
TGTGCCAGCAGCCCCTGGGTTAGCGGGGGAGATACGCAGTATTTT
>15|.|.|TRBJ2-1|TRBV18
CASSPRGPPTNEQFF
TGTGCCAGCTCACCCAGGGGCCCCCCCACGAATGAGCAGTTCTTC
>16|TRBD1|once|TRBJ1-4|TRBV25-1
CASSELQRQGSEKLFF
TGTGCCAGCAGTGAACTGCAGAGACAGGGGAGTGAAAAACTGTTTTTT
>11|.|.|TRBJ2-5|TRBV6-1
CASSEAARVYF
TGTGCCAGCAGTGAAGCCGCGAGAGTGTACTTC
>16|TRBD1|.|TRBJ1-3|TRBV28
CASSHGTGASGNTIYF
TGTGCCAGCAGTCACGGGACAGGGGCCTCTGGAAACACCATATATTTT
>13|.|.|TRBJ2-1|TRBV5-8
CASSRLLLNEQFF
TGTGCCAGCAGCCGACTTCTACTCAATGAGCAGTTCTTC
>13|.|.|TRBJ1-5|TRBV24-1
CATGGGSGQPQHF
TGTGCCACGGGGGGAGGATCGGGTCAGCCCCAGCATTTT
>14|TRBD1|.|TRBJ1-5|TRBV4-2
CASSAEGAGQPQHF
TGTGCCAGCAGCGCAGAGGGGGCAGGCCAGCCCCAGCATTTT
>14|.|.|TRBJ1-5|TRBV14
CASSQGQNNQPQHF
TGTGCCAGCAGCCAAGGGCAGAACAATCAGCCCCAGCATTTT
>14|TRBD1|.|TRBJ1-6|TRBV13
CASSLGTGDSPLHF
TGTGCCAGCAGCCTCGGGACAGGGGATTCACCCCTCCACTTT
>13|.|.|TRBJ1-1|TRBV4-1
CASSQELYREAFF
TGCGCCAGCAGCCAAGAACTTTACAGAGAAGCTTTCTTT
>14|.|.|TRBJ1-3|TRBV12-5
CASGSPYSGNTIYF
TGTGCTAGTGGTTCCCCCTACTCTGGAAACACCATATATTTT
>10|.|.|TRBJ2-1|TRBV27
CATSAGEQFF
TGTGCCACCTCCGCGGGGGAGCAGTTCTTC
>14|TRBD2|.|TRBJ2-5|TRBV28
CASDTPSGQETQYF
TGTGCCAGCGATACTCCTAGCGGACAAGAGACCCAGTACTTC
>10|.|.|TRBJ2-3|TRBV10-2
CATYTDTQYF
TGCGCCACCTACACAGATACGCAGTATTTT
>13|.|.|TRBJ2-5|TRBV27
CASSWGLGETQYF
TGTGCCAGCAGTTGGGGGCTGGGGGAGACCCAGTACTTC
>19|.|once|TRBJ2-5|TRBV4-1
CASSPQIKVAGGPRETQYF
TGCGCCAGCAGCCCCCAAATTAAGGTAGCCGGGGGGCCGCGGGAGACCCAGTACTTC
>15|TRBD1|once|TRBJ2-2|TRBV19
CATPDRGENTGELFF
TGTGCCACCCCGGACAGGGGAGAGAACACCGGGGAGCTGTTTTTT
>15|TRBD1|.|TRBJ1-2|TRBV7-2
CASSLDGTGGAGYTF
TGTGCCAGCAGCTTAGATGGGACAGGGGGGGCTGGCTACACCTTC
>13|TRBD1|.|TRBJ2-7|TRBV5-4
CASSLTGGYEQYF
TGTGCCAGCAGCTTGACAGGGGGCTACGAGCAGTACTTC
>15|.|.|TRBJ1-5|TRBV30
CAWSRGGYSNQPQHF
TGTGCCTGGAGTAGGGGGGGGTATAGCAATCAGCCCCAGCATTTT
>15|.|few|TRBJ1-5|TRBV6-2/TRBV6-3
CASSYVATGNQPQHF
TGTGCCAGCAGTTACGTAGCGACAGGAAATCAGCCCCAGCATTTT
>18|.|.|TRBJ2-2|TRBV15
CATSRVGQWGKSTGELFF
TGTGCCACCAGCAGAGTCGGACAGTGGGGAAAGAGCACCGGGGAGCTGTTTTTT
>13|.|few|TRBJ2-5|TRBV7-2
CASNILGQETQYF
TGTGCCAGCAACATACTAGGACAAGAGACCCAGTACTTC
>16|.|.|TRBJ1-1|TRBV6-4
CASSDRMEALNTEAFF
TGTGCCAGCAGTGACCGCATGGAGGCGCTGAACACTGAAGCTTTCTTT
>14|TRBD2|.|TRBJ2-7|TRBV10-3
CAIGERGGEYEQYF
TGTGCCATCGGCGAGCGGGGGGGTGAGTACGAGCAGTACTTC
>16|.|.|TRBJ2-2|TRBV19
CASRPQQGPNTGELFF
TGTGCCAGTAGACCTCAACAGGGCCCGAACACCGGGGAGCTGTTTTTT
>17|TRBD1|.|TRBJ1-1|TRBV15
CATSRDLGGGMGTEAFF
TGTGCCACCAGCAGAGATCTAGGGGGCGGAATGGGCACTGAAGCTTTCTTT
>15|TRBD1|once|TRBJ1-1|TRBV28
CASSLSGTGAIEAFF
TGTGCCAGCAGTTTATCAGGGACAGGAGCTATTGAAGCTTTCTTT
>13|TRBD1|once|TRBJ2-5|TRBV6-2/TRBV6-3
CASSLNRGETQYF
TGTGCCAGCAGTTTGAACAGGGGAGAGACCCAGTACTTC
>12|TRBD2|.|TRBJ2-3|TRBV2
CASRGLADTQYF
TGTGCCAGCAGAGGACTAGCAGATACGCAGTATTTT
>15|.|.|TRBJ1-6|TRBV30
CAWTSLGQRNSPLHF
TGTGCCTGGACAAGTCTAGGACAGCGGAATTCACCCCTCCACTTT